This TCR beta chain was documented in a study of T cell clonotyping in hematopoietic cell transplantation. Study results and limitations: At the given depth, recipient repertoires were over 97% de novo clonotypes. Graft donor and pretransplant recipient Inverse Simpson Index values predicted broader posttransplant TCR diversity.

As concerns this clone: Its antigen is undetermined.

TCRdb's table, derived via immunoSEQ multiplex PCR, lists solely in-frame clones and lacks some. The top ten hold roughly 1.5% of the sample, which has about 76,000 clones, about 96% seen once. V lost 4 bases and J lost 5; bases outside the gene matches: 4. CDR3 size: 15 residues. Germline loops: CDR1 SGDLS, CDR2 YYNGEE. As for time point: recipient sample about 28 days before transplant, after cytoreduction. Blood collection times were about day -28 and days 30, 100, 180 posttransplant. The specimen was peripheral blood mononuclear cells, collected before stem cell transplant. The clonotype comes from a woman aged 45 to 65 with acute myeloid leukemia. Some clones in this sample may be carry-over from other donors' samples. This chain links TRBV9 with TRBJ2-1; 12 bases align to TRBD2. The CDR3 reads CASSLRLAGDNEQFF. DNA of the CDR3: TGTGCCAGCAGCCTCAGACTAGCGGGGGACAATGAGCAGTTCTTC. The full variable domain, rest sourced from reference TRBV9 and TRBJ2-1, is DSGVTQTPKHLITATGQRVTLRCSPRSGDLSVYWYQQSLDQGLQFLIQYYNGEERAKGNILERFSAQQFPDLHSELNLSSLELGDSALYFCASSLRLAGDNEQFFGPGTRLTVL.